The 4 T cell receptor beta chains reported below all come from one sample, sequenced in a study of blood T cell repertoires in COVID-19. The table came from immunoSEQ multiplex PCR; TCRdb's copy has only in-frame clones and leaves some out. The profile shows around 72,000 clones, approximately 90% of them singletons. Sequenced material: peripheral blood. The receptors come from a woman in her 50s with acute or convalescent COVID-19.

This sequence joins TRBV9 and TRBJ2-1; 16 bases agree with TRBD2. The CDR3 consists of 16 residues. V gave up 6 bases and J gave up 7 bases; unmatched junction bases: 7. Per the germline V gene, CDR1 is SGDLS and CDR2 is YYNGEE. CDR3: CASTPGTSGRANEQFF. CDR3 bases: TGTGCCAGCACCCCCGGGACTAGCGGGAGGGCGAATGAGCAGTTCTTC.

The gene calls are TRBV28 and TRBJ1-1, with TRBD1 matching 11 bases. Looked up from germline, CDR1 is MDHEN and CDR2 is SYDVKM. With 5 bases clipped from V and 3 bases from J, the junction kept 8 bases outside the gene matches. This CDR3 is 16 amino acids long. The CDR3 DNA reads TGTGCCAGCAGTGCCGGGACAGGGGGAAGGGACACTGAAGCTTTCTTT. Residues: CASSAGTGGRDTEAFF.

The chain couples TRBV19 to TRBJ1-4; 9 bases align to TRBD1. Germline trimming cut 5 bases from V and 10 bases from J; bases unmatched to any gene: 11. The CDR3 covers 15 residues. Germline CDR1 is LNHDA and CDR2 is SQIVND (reference sequence). CDR3 nucleotides: TGTGCCAGTAGTGTCCCCGGGACAGGGCAGGGAAAACTGTTTTTT. It encodes CASSVPGTGQGKLFF.

This chain joins TRBV28 and TRBJ1-2; 10 bases map to TRBD1. The germline CDR1 and CDR2 sequences are MDHEN and SYDVKM. CDR3 length: 14 amino acids. J lost 8 bases, V lost 6 bases, and 9 bases had no gene match. DNA of the CDR3: TGTGCCAGCAGACCGGGACAGGGGCCTGTGGGCTACACCTTC. Translation gives CASRPGQGPVGYTF.